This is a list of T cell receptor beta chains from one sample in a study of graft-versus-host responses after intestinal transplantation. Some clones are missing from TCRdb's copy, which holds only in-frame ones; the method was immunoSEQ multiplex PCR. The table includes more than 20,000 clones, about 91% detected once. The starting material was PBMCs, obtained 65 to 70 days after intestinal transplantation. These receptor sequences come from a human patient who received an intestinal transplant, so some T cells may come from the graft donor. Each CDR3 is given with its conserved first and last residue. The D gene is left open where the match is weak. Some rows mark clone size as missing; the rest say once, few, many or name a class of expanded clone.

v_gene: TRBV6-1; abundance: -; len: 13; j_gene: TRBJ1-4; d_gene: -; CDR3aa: CASSEVTAEKLFF; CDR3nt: TGTGCCAGCAGTGAAGTGACAGCTGAAAAACTGTTTTTT
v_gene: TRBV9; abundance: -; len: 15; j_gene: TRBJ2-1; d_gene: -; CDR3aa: CASNSPSGSSNEQFF; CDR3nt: TGTGCCAGCAATTCGCCCAGCGGTAGTTCCAATGAGCAGTTCTTC
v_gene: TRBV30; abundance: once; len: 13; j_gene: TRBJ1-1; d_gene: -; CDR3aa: CAWSGHMNTEAFF; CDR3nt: TGTGCCTGGAGCGGTCACATGAACACTGAAGCTTTCTTT
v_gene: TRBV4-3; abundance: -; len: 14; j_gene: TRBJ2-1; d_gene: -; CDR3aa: CASSQNGYSNEQFF; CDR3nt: TGCGCCAGCAGCCAAAACGGATATAGCAATGAGCAGTTCTTC
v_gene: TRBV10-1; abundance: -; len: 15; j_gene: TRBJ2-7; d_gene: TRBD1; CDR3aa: CASSAEGTGTYEQYF; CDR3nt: TGCGCCAGCAGTGCGGAAGGGACAGGGACCTACGAGCAGTACTTC
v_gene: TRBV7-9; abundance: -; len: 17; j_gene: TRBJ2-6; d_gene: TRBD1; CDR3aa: CASSLPGTGLGANVLTF; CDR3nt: TGTGCCAGCAGCTTACCCGGGACAGGGTTAGGGGCCAACGTCCTGACTTTC
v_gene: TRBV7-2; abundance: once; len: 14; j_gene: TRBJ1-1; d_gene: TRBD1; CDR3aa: CASSLDPGGLGAFF; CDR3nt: TGTGCCAGCAGCTTAGACCCAGGGGGCTTAGGAGCTTTCTTT
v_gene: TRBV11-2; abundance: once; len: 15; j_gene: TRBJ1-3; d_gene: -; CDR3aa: CASIVTGSSGNTIYF; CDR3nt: TGTGCCAGCATCGTAACAGGGAGCTCTGGAAACACCATATATTTT
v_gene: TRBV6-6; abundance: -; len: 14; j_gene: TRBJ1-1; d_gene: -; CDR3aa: CASSSPGLNTEAFF; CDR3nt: TGTGCCAGCAGTTCCCCGGGGCTGAACACTGAAGCTTTCTTT
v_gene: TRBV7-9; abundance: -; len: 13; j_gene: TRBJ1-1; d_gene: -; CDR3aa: CASSPGSDTEAFF; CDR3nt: TGTGCCAGCAGCCCGGGGTCGGACACTGAAGCTTTCTTT
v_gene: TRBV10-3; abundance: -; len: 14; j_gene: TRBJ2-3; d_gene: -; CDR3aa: CAISERGSGDTQYF; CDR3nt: TGTGCCATCAGTGAGCGGGGGTCGGGGGATACGCAGTATTTT
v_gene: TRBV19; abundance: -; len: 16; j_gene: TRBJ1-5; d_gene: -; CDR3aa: CASSMVRKDSNQPQHF; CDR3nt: TGTGCCAGTAGTATGGTCAGGAAAGATAGCAATCAGCCCCAGCATTTT